This T cell receptor beta chain is drawn from a study of cytomegalovirus exposure and HLA in healthy donors. The PCR was carried out with 60 Vbeta primers and 13 Jbeta primers. Original analysis: Later work found approximately 87 million unique TCR beta chains, with roughly 11 million shared. Method: immunoSEQ multiplex PCR; TCRdb's copy keeps in-frame clones and lacks some. V and J calls and clone size follow that table, whereas D and trimming were derived from the DNA. The ten top clones account for 3% to 4%, within a sample of 75,000 to 85,000 clones. In the case of this clone: What it binds is unknown.

The study's findings and limits: Within the data, a cluster of highly shared sequence variants was likely a sequencing artifact. Cytomegalovirus association was assigned to about 150 TCR beta chains.

The sequenced sample consisted of PBMCs. The source of this sequence is a man between 18 and 35 years old in good health and CMV-seropositive.

The CDR3 here is CASSLVRTSGGASAETQYF. The CDR3 DNA sequence: TGTGCCAGCAGCTTGGTGAGGACTAGCGGGGGGGCGAGTGCGGAGACCCAGTACTTC. This chain connects TRBV5-4 to TRBJ2-5; 15 nucleotides align to TRBD2. The V segment lost 0 bases and the J segment 5 bases; nucleotides outside the gene matches: 11. CDR3 length: 19 amino acids. Germline loops: CDR1 SGHNT, CDR2 YYREEE (reference sequence).